The rows below give T cell receptor beta chains drawn from one sample of a study of long-term antiretroviral therapy in people with HIV. TCRdb's copy holds only in-frame clones and misses some; the assay was immunoSEQ multiplex PCR. This repertoire shows 20,000 to 30,000 clones, about 86% found once; its top ten account for less than 4.5%. This specimen consisted of unsorted PBMCs, obtained 1.9 years after starting antiretroviral therapy. The source of these receptors is a young woman with HIV. CDR3s include the opening cysteine and the closing phenylalanine or tryptophan. D genes are given only for firm matches. The listing skips clone size in some rows; elsewhere it reads once, few, many or a size class.

v_gene: TRBV6-1; d_gene: .; j_gene: TRBJ2-5; len: 11; abundance: .; CDR3aa: CASSEGETQYF; CDR3nt: TGTGCCAGCAGTGAGGGAGAGACCCAGTACTTC
v_gene: TRBV15; d_gene: TRBD1; j_gene: TRBJ2-7; len: 13; abundance: .; CDR3aa: CATGTGAHYEQYF; CDR3nt: TGTGCCACAGGTACAGGGGCACACTACGAGCAGTACTTC
v_gene: TRBV10-3; d_gene: .; j_gene: TRBJ2-3; len: 14; abundance: .; CDR3aa: CAISPEAGTDTQYF; CDR3nt: TGTGCCATCAGCCCTGAAGCGGGCACAGATACGCAGTATTTT
v_gene: TRBV7-9; d_gene: TRBD1; j_gene: TRBJ1-6; len: 14; abundance: .; CDR3aa: CASRPTGADSPLHF; CDR3nt: TGTGCCAGCAGGCCGACAGGGGCTGATTCACCCCTCCACTTT
v_gene: TRBV6-5; d_gene: .; j_gene: TRBJ2-3; len: 15; abundance: .; CDR3aa: CASSPRRAAGDTQYF; CDR3nt: TGTGCCAGCAGCCCTCGGCGGGCGGCAGGGGATACGCAGTATTTT
v_gene: TRBV19; d_gene: .; j_gene: TRBJ1-1; len: 13; abundance: .; CDR3aa: CASKEGTPFEAFF; CDR3nt: TGTGCCAGTAAGGAGGGGACGCCCTTCGAAGCTTTCTTT
v_gene: TRBV5-1; d_gene: .; j_gene: TRBJ1-2; len: 15; abundance: .; CDR3aa: CASSQTPGQNYGYTF; CDR3nt: TGCGCCAGCAGTCAAACTCCCGGACAGAACTATGGCTACACCTTC
v_gene: TRBV14; d_gene: .; j_gene: TRBJ1-2; len: 14; abundance: .; CDR3aa: CASSRSGSSYGYTF; CDR3nt: TGTGCCAGCAGCCGGTCCGGGTCCTCCTATGGCTACACCTTC
v_gene: TRBV4-1; d_gene: TRBD1; j_gene: TRBJ1-2; len: 17; abundance: .; CDR3aa: CASSQGDRALVNYGYTF; CDR3nt: TGCGCCAGCAGCCAGGGGGACAGGGCACTGGTTAACTATGGCTACACCTTC
v_gene: TRBV5-6; d_gene: .; j_gene: TRBJ1-2; len: 14; abundance: .; CDR3aa: CASTTIDGSYGYTF; CDR3nt: TGTGCCAGCACCACGATCGACGGATCCTATGGCTACACCTTC
v_gene: TRBV9; d_gene: .; j_gene: TRBJ2-3; len: 13; abundance: .; CDR3aa: CASSVQVADTQYF; CDR3nt: TGTGCCAGCAGCGTACAGGTTGCAGATACGCAGTATTTT
v_gene: TRBV7-9; d_gene: TRBD1; j_gene: TRBJ1-2; len: 16; abundance: .; CDR3aa: CASSPVGDRGLYGYTF; CDR3nt: TGTGCCAGCAGCCCAGTCGGAGACAGGGGACTTTATGGCTACACCTTC
v_gene: TRBV30; d_gene: TRBD2; j_gene: TRBJ2-1; len: 13; abundance: .; CDR3aa: CAYYSGGANEQFF; CDR3nt: TGTGCCTACTATAGCGGGGGGGCAAATGAGCAGTTCTTC
v_gene: TRBV7-8; d_gene: TRBD1; j_gene: TRBJ2-1; len: 18; abundance: .; CDR3aa: CASSLGVSRDRGVDEQFF; CDR3nt: TGTGCCAGCAGCTTAGGCGTTAGCCGGGACAGGGGCGTCGATGAGCAGTTCTTC
v_gene: TRBV5-1; d_gene: .; j_gene: TRBJ1-4; len: 14; abundance: .; CDR3aa: CASSLAGGYEKLFF; CDR3nt: TGCGCCAGCAGCTTGGCCGGGGGATATGAAAAACTGTTTTTT
v_gene: TRBV23-1; d_gene: .; j_gene: TRBJ1-3; len: 16; abundance: .; CDR3aa: CASGSYREHSGNTIYF; CDR3nt: TGCGCCAGCGGATCCTACAGGGAACACTCTGGAAACACCATATATTTT
v_gene: TRBV9; d_gene: TRBD1; j_gene: TRBJ2-2; len: 12; abundance: .; CDR3aa: CASAGGTGELFF; CDR3nt: TGTGCCAGCGCAGGGGGCACCGGGGAGCTGTTTTTT
v_gene: TRBV30; d_gene: .; j_gene: TRBJ1-1; len: 14; abundance: once; CDR3aa: CAWSLSALNTEAFF; CDR3nt: TGTGCCTGGAGTTTGTCGGCTTTGAACACTGAAGCTTTCTTT
v_gene: TRBV2; d_gene: .; j_gene: TRBJ1-6; len: 14; abundance: .; CDR3aa: CASSETALNSPLHF; CDR3nt: TGTGCCAGCAGTGAAACAGCCCTAAATTCACCCCTCCACTTT
v_gene: TRBV10-3; d_gene: TRBD1; j_gene: TRBJ2-6; len: 17; abundance: .; CDR3aa: CAITTGTGQAGANVLTF; CDR3nt: TGTGCCATCACCACCGGGACAGGGCAGGCTGGGGCCAACGTCCTGACTTTC
v_gene: TRBV11-3; d_gene: .; j_gene: TRBJ1-1; len: 13; abundance: .; CDR3aa: CASSPYGGTEAFF; CDR3nt: TGTGCCAGCAGCCCATATGGGGGCACTGAAGCTTTCTTT
v_gene: TRBV7-6; d_gene: .; j_gene: TRBJ1-2; len: 15; abundance: .; CDR3aa: CASSPQRGEDYGYTF; CDR3nt: TGTGCCAGCAGCCCTCAACGGGGGGAGGACTATGGCTACACCTTC
v_gene: TRBV7-9; d_gene: .; j_gene: TRBJ2-2; len: 12; abundance: .; CDR3aa: CASSLGSGELFF; CDR3nt: TGTGCCAGCAGCTTAGGATCCGGGGAGCTGTTTTTT
v_gene: TRBV7-9; d_gene: .; j_gene: TRBJ1-1; len: 14; abundance: .; CDR3aa: CASTPSGANTEAFF; CDR3nt: TGTGCCAGCACCCCCTCTGGGGCTAACACTGAAGCTTTCTTT
v_gene: TRBV7-2; d_gene: .; j_gene: TRBJ1-2; len: 14; abundance: .; CDR3aa: CASSLVGEDYGYTF; CDR3nt: TGTGCCAGCAGCTTAGTTGGGGAAGATTATGGCTACACCTTC
v_gene: TRBV5-6; d_gene: TRBD1; j_gene: TRBJ2-2; len: 17; abundance: .; CDR3aa: CASSFSTGQGSLRELFF; CDR3nt: TGTGCCAGCAGCTTCTCCACGGGACAGGGCAGTCTCCGGGAGCTGTTTTTT
v_gene: TRBV7-8; d_gene: .; j_gene: TRBJ1-1; len: 18; abundance: .; CDR3aa: CASSLAGGAGAMNTEAFF; CDR3nt: TGTGCCAGCAGCTTAGCGGGGGGGGCAGGGGCTATGAACACTGAAGCTTTCTTT
v_gene: TRBV11-2; d_gene: .; j_gene: TRBJ2-4; len: 13; abundance: .; CDR3aa: CASSLIAKNIQYF; CDR3nt: TGTGCCAGCAGCTTAATAGCCAAAAACATTCAGTACTTC
v_gene: TRBV19; d_gene: TRBD1; j_gene: TRBJ2-1; len: 15; abundance: few; CDR3aa: CASSNTGTGWNEQFF; CDR3nt: TGTGCCAGTAGTAATACTGGGACAGGGTGGAATGAGCAGTTCTTC
v_gene: TRBV6-1; d_gene: .; j_gene: TRBJ1-1; len: 18; abundance: .; CDR3aa: CASSELGQAHLLNTEAFF; CDR3nt: TGTGCCAGCAGTGAGTTAGGGCAGGCCCACCTCTTAAACACTGAAGCTTTCTTT
v_gene: TRBV27; d_gene: .; j_gene: TRBJ1-2; len: 14; abundance: .; CDR3aa: CASKGRNTNYGYTF; CDR3nt: TGTGCCAGCAAGGGCAGGAACACTAACTATGGCTACACCTTC
v_gene: TRBV6-1; d_gene: TRBD1; j_gene: TRBJ1-1; len: 12; abundance: .; CDR3aa: CASSQGVTEAFF; CDR3nt: TGTGCCAGCAGTCAGGGGGTCACTGAAGCTTTCTTT
v_gene: TRBV18; d_gene: .; j_gene: TRBJ2-2; len: 15; abundance: .; CDR3aa: CASSPPSENTGELFF; CDR3nt: TGTGCCAGCTCACCACCGTCAGAGAACACCGGGGAGCTGTTTTTT
v_gene: TRBV14; d_gene: .; j_gene: TRBJ2-7; len: 15; abundance: .; CDR3aa: CASSQSAGGPGGQYF; CDR3nt: TGTGCCAGCAGCCAGTCAGCCGGAGGCCCTGGCGGGCAGTACTTC
v_gene: TRBV6-5; d_gene: .; j_gene: TRBJ2-3; len: 15; abundance: once; CDR3aa: CASSYRLEGTDTQYF; CDR3nt: TGTGCCAGCAGCTACAGACTAGAGGGCACAGATACGCAGTATTTT
v_gene: TRBV7-9; d_gene: TRBD2; j_gene: TRBJ2-1; len: 14; abundance: few; CDR3aa: CASSFGGGAGEQFF; CDR3nt: TGTGCCAGCAGCTTCGGCGGGGGGGCCGGTGAGCAGTTCTTC
v_gene: TRBV4-1; d_gene: TRBD2; j_gene: TRBJ2-7; len: 15; abundance: .; CDR3aa: CASSQDVRGAYEQYF; CDR3nt: TGCGCCAGCAGCCAAGATGTGCGGGGGGCCTACGAGCAGTACTTC
v_gene: TRBV6-6; d_gene: TRBD1; j_gene: TRBJ2-7; len: 14; abundance: .; CDR3aa: CASSKGQDFYEQYF; CDR3nt: TGTGCCAGCAGTAAGGGACAGGACTTCTACGAGCAGTACTTC
v_gene: TRBV7-2; d_gene: .; j_gene: TRBJ2-7; len: 14; abundance: once; CDR3aa: CASSSVGKAYEQYF; CDR3nt: TGTGCCAGCAGCTCCGTAGGGAAGGCCTACGAGCAGTACTTC
v_gene: TRBV4-1; d_gene: TRBD2; j_gene: TRBJ2-1; len: 16; abundance: .; CDR3aa: CASSRGLAGGPNEQFF; CDR3nt: TGCGCCAGCAGCCGTGGACTAGCGGGGGGGCCCAATGAGCAGTTCTTC
v_gene: TRBV27; d_gene: .; j_gene: TRBJ2-1; len: 14; abundance: .; CDR3aa: CASSLSGPRNEQFF; CDR3nt: TGTGCCAGCAGTTTATCTGGACCGCGCAATGAGCAGTTCTTC
v_gene: TRBV9; d_gene: .; j_gene: TRBJ1-4; len: 16; abundance: .; CDR3aa: CASSSSGRVGGEKLFF; CDR3nt: TGTGCCAGCAGCTCCAGCGGTAGGGTGGGGGGTGAAAAACTGTTTTTT
v_gene: TRBV18; d_gene: .; j_gene: TRBJ1-1; len: 13; abundance: once; CDR3aa: CASSQTGNTEAFF; CDR3nt: TGTGCCAGCTCCCAAACAGGGAACACTGAAGCTTTCTTT
v_gene: TRBV10-3; d_gene: .; j_gene: TRBJ2-1; len: 13; abundance: .; CDR3aa: CAISSTGYNEQFF; CDR3nt: TGTGCCATCAGTTCGACAGGATATAATGAGCAGTTCTTC
v_gene: TRBV5-4; d_gene: TRBD1; j_gene: TRBJ2-1; len: 15; abundance: .; CDR3aa: CASSWDRAAYNEQFF; CDR3nt: TGTGCCAGCAGCTGGGACAGGGCGGCCTACAATGAGCAGTTCTTC
v_gene: TRBV5-1; d_gene: .; j_gene: TRBJ1-1; len: 15; abundance: .; CDR3aa: CASSVNGDSNTEAFF; CDR3nt: TGCGCCAGCAGCGTAAACGGGGACTCGAACACTGAAGCTTTCTTT
v_gene: TRBV5-1; d_gene: .; j_gene: TRBJ2-1; len: 15; abundance: once; CDR3aa: CASKPRGSTDNEQFF; CDR3nt: TGCGCCAGCAAGCCCCGGGGCTCAACTGACAATGAGCAGTTCTTC
v_gene: TRBV11-2; d_gene: .; j_gene: TRBJ2-5; len: 13; abundance: .; CDR3aa: CASSSLGGETQYF; CDR3nt: TGTGCCAGCAGCTCCCTGGGGGGAGAGACCCAGTACTTC
v_gene: TRBV5-1; d_gene: TRBD2; j_gene: TRBJ2-2; len: 18; abundance: .; CDR3aa: CASSLHDAGGGNTGELFF; CDR3nt: TGCGCCAGCAGCTTGCACGACGCAGGCGGGGGGAACACCGGGGAGCTGTTTTTT